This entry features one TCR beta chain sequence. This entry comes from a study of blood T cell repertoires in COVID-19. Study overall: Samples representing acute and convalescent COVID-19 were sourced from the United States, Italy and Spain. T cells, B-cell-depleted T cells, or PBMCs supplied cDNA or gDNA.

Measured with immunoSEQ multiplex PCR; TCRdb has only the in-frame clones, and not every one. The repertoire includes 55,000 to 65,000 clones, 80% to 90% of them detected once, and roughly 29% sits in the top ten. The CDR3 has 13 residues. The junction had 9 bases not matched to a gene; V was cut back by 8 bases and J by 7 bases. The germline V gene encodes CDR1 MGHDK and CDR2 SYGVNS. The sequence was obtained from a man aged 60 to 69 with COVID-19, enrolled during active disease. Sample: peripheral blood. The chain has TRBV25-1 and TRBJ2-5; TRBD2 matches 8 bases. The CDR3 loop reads CASGGLGEGTQYF. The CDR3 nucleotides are TGTGCCAGCGGGGGACTAGGGGAGGGGACCCAGTACTTC.